The clone carrying this T cell receptor (beta chain) was found a few times. Germline loops: CDR1 MNHEY, CDR2 SVGAGI. V lost 5 bases and J lost 5; bases outside the gene matches: 5. The CDR3 is 14 residues long. One Seattle source followed patients from active infection through their disease course. The record originates from a study of blood T cell repertoires in COVID-19. Turning to the study itself: The United States, Italy and Spain were the sources of the acute and convalescent COVID-19 samples. PBMCs, B-cell-depleted T cells, or T cells were the source of the cDNA or gDNA that made up the material.

As handled by the study authors: Estimates of nucleated cell counts were drawn from the amplification of reference gene primers. The data were produced by immunoSEQ multiplex PCR, yet TCRdb's version contains in-frame clones alone and is incomplete. The V and J calls and clone size are taken from that table; D and trimming were inferred from the DNA. This table has about 230,000 clones, 70% to 90% appearing once. The sample comprised peripheral blood. The source of this sequence is a man aged 50-59 years with COVID-19, enrolled during active disease. The J gene is TRBJ1-4, the V gene TRBV6-5; 7 nucleotides match TRBD1. CDR3 region: CASSPTGQNEKLFF. CDR3 bases: TGTGCCAGCAGTCCGACAGGGCAAAATGAAAAACTGTTTTTT.